Listed below are T cell receptor beta chains from one sample, sequenced in a study of early T cells in non-severe SARS-CoV-2 infection. MiXCR was run by TCRdb on the 5' RACE reads, yielding one entry per CDR3 protein. Of 70,000 to 90,000 distinct CDR3 sequences in the sample, roughly 16% were seen once. Source material: whole blood. These receptors were collected from an adult who was a healthcare worker with PCR-confirmed SARS-CoV-2 infection or an uninfected control (not recorded which). The CDR3 runs from the conserved cysteine through the conserved F or W. A D gene is named only where the DNA matches it firmly. Size values are once, few and many counts, or a class for expanded clones, and some rows have none.

size	length	V	D	J	CDR3	DNA
-	14	TRBV3-1	TRBD1	TRBJ1-1	CASNYRGRGTEAFF	TGTGCCAGCAATTACAGGGGGCGAGGTACTGAAGCTTTCTTT
-	15	TRBV4-1	TRBD1	TRBJ1-1	CASRPGQGGDTEAFF	TGCGCCAGCAGACCTGGTCAGGGGGGGGACACTGAAGCTTTCTTT
-	14	TRBV28	TRBD1	TRBJ1-1	CASRQGQGYTEAFF	TGTGCCAGCAGACAGGGACAGGGTTACACTGAAGCTTTCTTT
few	14	TRBV28	TRBD2	TRBJ2-1	CASSELAGDNEQFF	TGTGCCAGCAGTGAACTAGCGGGAGACAATGAGCAGTTCTTC
few	14	TRBV20-1	TRBD1	TRBJ1-2	CSARDTGTGSGYTF	TGCAGTGCTAGAGATACCGGGACAGGGTCTGGCTACACCTTC
many	14	TRBV6-4	-	TRBJ1-1	CASSASWTDTEAFF	TGTGCCAGCAGTGCAAGTTGGACGGACACTGAAGCTTTCTTT
few	11	TRBV28	-	TRBJ1-2	CASSEDYGYTF	TGTGCCAGCAGTGAGGACTATGGCTACACCTTC
-	14	TRBV30	TRBD2	TRBJ2-3	CAAISGMGTDTQYF	TGTGCCGCTATTAGCGGGATGGGCACAGATACGCAGTATTTT
few	14	TRBV6-2/TRBV6-3	-	TRBJ2-1	CASSRPITSYEQFF	TGTGCCAGCAGTCGACCTATCACTAGCTATGAGCAGTTCTTC
-	13	TRBV6-5	-	TRBJ1-1	CASSTTVGTEAFF	TGTGCCAGCAGTACGACAGTGGGCACTGAAGCTTTCTTT
-	16	TRBV9	TRBD2	TRBJ2-2	CASSVVAGANTGELFF	TGTGCCAGCAGCGTAGTGGCGGGAGCGAACACCGGGGAGCTGTTTTTT
-	16	TRBV6-4	TRBD2	TRBJ2-1	CASSPSSGRPYNEQFF	TGTGCCAGCAGCCCCTCTAGCGGGAGGCCCTACAATGAGCAGTTCTTC
-	12	TRBV19	-	TRBJ2-2	CASSFRSGELFF	TGTGCCAGTAGTTTCCGCTCCGGGGAGCTGTTTTTT
many	15	TRBV13	-	TRBJ1-4	CASSSGTPNREKLFF	TGTGCCAGCAGCAGCGGGACCCCCAATCGGGAAAAACTGTTTTTT
-	16	TRBV29-1	TRBD2	TRBJ2-7	CSVEPGGLAGIAEQYF	TGCAGCGTTGAGCCCGGGGGACTAGCGGGGATCGCCGAGCAGTACTTC
few	16	TRBV6-5	-	TRBJ1-1	CASSVPTGGAGTEAFF	TGTGCCAGCAGCGTACCTACCGGGGGGGCGGGGACTGAAGCTTTCTTT
-	16	TRBV6-2/TRBV6-3	-	TRBJ2-1	CASRGGGSTSYNEQFF	TGTGCCAGCAGGGGGGGCGGGTCGACAAGTTACAATGAGCAGTTCTTC
few	16	TRBV19	-	TRBJ1-3	CASSITDFSSGNTIYF	TGTGCCAGTAGTATCACCGACTTTAGCTCTGGAAACACCATATATTTT
many	13	TRBV30	-	TRBJ2-1	CASTDEASYEQFF	TGTGCCTCCACGGACGAGGCTTCCTATGAGCAGTTCTTC
few	14	TRBV14	-	TRBJ2-4	CASSQDPGLNIQYF	TGTGCCAGCAGCCAAGATCCGGGGCTGAACATTCAGTACTTC
-	12	TRBV29-1	-	TRBJ1-2	CSVEGLPYGYTF	TGCAGCGTTGAAGGGCTTCCCTATGGCTACACCTTC
few	16	TRBV15	-	TRBJ2-5	CATSRVRGAVGETQYF	TGTGCCACCAGCAGAGTTAGGGGAGCGGTTGGAGAGACCCAGTACTTC
few	12	TRBV7-6	-	TRBJ2-1	CASSLPPGEQFF	TGTGCCAGCAGCTTACCACCTGGGGAGCAGTTCTTC
-	14	TRBV28	-	TRBJ1-1	CASKGGGSSTEAFF	TGTGCCAGCAAAGGAGGGGGGTCGTCCACTGAAGCTTTCTTT
-	14	TRBV28	-	TRBJ2-7	CASSLGSASYEQYF	TGTGCCAGCAGTTTAGGTAGCGCGTCCTACGAGCAGTACTTC
few	14	TRBV27	-	TRBJ2-7	CASSWRGSSYEQYF	TGTGCCAGCAGTTGGAGGGGGAGCTCCTACGAGCAGTACTTC
few	14	TRBV10-3	TRBD2	TRBJ2-7	CATGPGGFSYEQYF	TGTGCCACCGGACCGGGGGGGTTTTCCTACGAGCAGTACTTC
-	14	TRBV6-2/TRBV6-3	-	TRBJ2-7	CASKFNPGRGEQYF	TGTGCCAGCAAGTTTAACCCGGGGAGAGGCGAGCAGTACTTC
few	16	TRBV6-2/TRBV6-3	-	TRBJ2-1	CASRITGRGSYNEQFF	TGTGCCAGCAGGATAACAGGTAGGGGCTCCTACAATGAGCAGTTCTTC
many	14	TRBV6-6	TRBD1	TRBJ2-3	CASQGAASTDTQYF	TGTGCCAGTCAGGGGGCGGCTAGCACAGATACGCAGTATTTT
many	12	TRBV3-1	-	TRBJ2-7	CASQDSSYEQYF	TGTGCCAGCCAGGACAGCTCCTACGAGCAGTACTTC
-	14	TRBV5-1	-	TRBJ2-3	CASSLAPLEDTQYF	TGCGCCAGCAGCTTGGCCCCCCTAGAGGATACGCAGTATTTT
-	13	TRBV18	TRBD1	TRBJ1-1	CASSPSRGTEAFF	TGTGCCAGCTCACCCTCCAGGGGGACTGAAGCTTTCTTT
-	15	TRBV6-5	-	TRBJ2-6	CASSYEGAGANVLTF	TGTGCCAGCAGTTACGAGGGGGCTGGGGCCAACGTCCTGACTTTC
many	12	TRBV30	TRBD1	TRBJ1-2	CAWSRTGDGYTF	TGTGCCTGGAGTCGTACAGGGGATGGCTACACCTTC
few	12	TRBV6-2/TRBV6-3	-	TRBJ1-2	CASRNGYYGYTF	TGTGCCAGCAGGAACGGATACTATGGCTACACCTTC
many	16	TRBV6-2/TRBV6-3	-	TRBJ2-7	CASSYSRSRGRYEQYF	TGTGCCAGCAGTTACTCGAGATCCAGGGGAAGGTACGAGCAGTACTTC
-	12	TRBV12-3/TRBV12-4	-	TRBJ1-1	CASSPGAWVAFF	TGTGCCAGCAGTCCGGGGGCTTGGGTGGCTTTCTTT
-	16	TRBV6-2/TRBV6-3	-	TRBJ2-7	CASSTLRGSASYEQYF	TGTGCCAGCAGCACTTTAAGAGGGAGCGCCTCCTACGAGCAGTACTTC
few	16	TRBV28	TRBD1	TRBJ2-1	CASSLWGTGGGNEQFF	TGTGCCAGCAGTTTATGGGGGACAGGGGGCGGGAATGAGCAGTTCTTC
few	16	TRBV28	TRBD1	TRBJ2-1	CASSPSPGTGYNEQFF	TGTGCCAGCAGTCCATCTCCCGGGACAGGATACAATGAGCAGTTCTTC
many	12	TRBV30	-	TRBJ1-5	CAWSSGNQPQHF	TGTGCCTGGAGCTCGGGCAATCAGCCCCAGCATTTT
many	15	TRBV11-2	TRBD2	TRBJ2-1	CASSFSAGGRNEQFF	TGTGCCAGCAGCTTTTCAGCGGGAGGAAGGAATGAGCAGTTCTTC
-	14	TRBV5-1	-	TRBJ1-1	CASSLSRMNTEAFF	TGCGCCAGCAGCTTGTCAAGAATGAACACTGAAGCTTTCTTT
few	17	TRBV6-1	TRBD1	TRBJ1-5	CASSAKRDRGGNQPQHF	TGTGCCAGCAGTGCAAAACGGGACAGGGGTGGCAATCAGCCCCAGCATTTT
medium-sized	15	TRBV5-6	-	TRBJ2-5	CASSLDGGTLETQYF	TGTGCCAGCAGCTTGGATGGGGGGACCCTAGAGACCCAGTACTTC
-	17	TRBV3-1	TRBD2	TRBJ2-7	CASSSTGVAGFTYEQYF	TGTGCCAGCAGCTCCACGGGGGTAGCGGGATTCACCTACGAGCAGTACTTC
-	12	TRBV12-3/TRBV12-4	-	TRBJ2-4	CASRGAKNIQYF	TGTGCCAGCAGGGGTGCCAAAAACATTCAGTACTTC
few	15	TRBV27	TRBD2	TRBJ2-1	CASSLLAGVFMEQFF	TGTGCCAGCAGTCTACTAGCGGGGGTATTCATGGAGCAGTTCTTC
-	13	TRBV12-3/TRBV12-4	-	TRBJ2-7	CASSFLSNYEQYF	TGTGCCAGCAGCTTTCTTTCAAACTACGAGCAGTACTTC
many	14	TRBV30	TRBD1	TRBJ1-2	CAWSTWDRFYGYTF	TGTGCCTGGAGTACGTGGGACAGGTTCTATGGCTACACCTTC
few	15	TRBV27	TRBD2	TRBJ2-1	CASSLELAARNEQFF	TGTGCCAGCAGTTTGGAGCTAGCGGCGAGGAATGAGCAGTTCTTC
many	13	TRBV18	TRBD1	TRBJ1-2	CASSLMDRDGYTF	TGTGCCAGCTCACTAATGGACAGGGATGGCTACACCTTC
few	13	TRBV27	-	TRBJ1-5	CASRAGVNQPQHF	TGTGCCAGCAGGGCAGGAGTGAATCAGCCCCAGCATTTT